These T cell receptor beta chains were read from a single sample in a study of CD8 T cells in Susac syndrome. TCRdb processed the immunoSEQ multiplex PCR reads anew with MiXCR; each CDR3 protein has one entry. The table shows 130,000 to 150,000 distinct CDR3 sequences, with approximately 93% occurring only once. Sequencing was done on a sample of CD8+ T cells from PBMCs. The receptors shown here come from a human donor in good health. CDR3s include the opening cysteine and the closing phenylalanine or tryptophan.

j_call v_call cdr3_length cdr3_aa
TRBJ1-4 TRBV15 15 CATSRGLATNEKLFF
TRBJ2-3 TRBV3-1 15 CASVLGTAATDTQYF
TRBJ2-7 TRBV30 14 CAWSVGTSGYEQYF
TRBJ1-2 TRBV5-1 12 CASSFSNYGYTF
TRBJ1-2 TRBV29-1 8 CSVGGGIF
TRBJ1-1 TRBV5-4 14 CAGEVMGRDTEAFF
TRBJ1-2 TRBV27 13 CASSFDTNYGYTF
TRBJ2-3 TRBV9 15 CASSENTAGGDTQYF
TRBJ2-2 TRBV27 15 CASSLLGSITGELFF
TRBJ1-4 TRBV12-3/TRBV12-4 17 CASSPDWYGATNEKLFF
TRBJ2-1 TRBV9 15 CASSQSYTLGNEQFF
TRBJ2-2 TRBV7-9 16 CASSWGLAGGTGELFF
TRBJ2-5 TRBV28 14 CASSYQVAQETQYF
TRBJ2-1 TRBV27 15 CASSWGGGLYNEQFF
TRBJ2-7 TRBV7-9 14 CASSLAGISYEQYF
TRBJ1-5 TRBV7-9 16 CASSLDRRGRMQPQHF
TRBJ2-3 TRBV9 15 CASSVGEFETDTQYF
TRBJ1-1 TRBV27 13 CASTWSGSTEAFF
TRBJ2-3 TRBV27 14 CASTPGGGTDTQYF
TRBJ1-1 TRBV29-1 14 CSVESGIMNTEAFF
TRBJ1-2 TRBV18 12 CASSTGDRGYTF
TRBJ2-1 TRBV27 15 CASSFTGGGNNEQFF
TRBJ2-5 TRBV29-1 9 CSVSETQYF
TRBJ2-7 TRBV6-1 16 CASRSLAIGRAYEQYF
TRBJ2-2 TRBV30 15 CAWSLGHTNTGELFF
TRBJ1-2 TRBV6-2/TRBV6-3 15 CASSQRYRDPNGYTF
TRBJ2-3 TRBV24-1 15 CATSDAPDSTDTQYF
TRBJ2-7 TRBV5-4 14 CASSPGLAVGEQYF
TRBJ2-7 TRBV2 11 CASIGQPEQYF
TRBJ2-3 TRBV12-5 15 CASGRGSGSTDTQYF
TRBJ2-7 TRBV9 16 CASSVNSGRGDYEQYF
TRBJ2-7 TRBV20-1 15 CSARVRRDPSYEQYF
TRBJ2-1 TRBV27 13 CASSLNRVDEQFF
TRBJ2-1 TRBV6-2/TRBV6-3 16 CASTPLEDRGLNEQFF
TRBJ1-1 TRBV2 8 CASSEAFF
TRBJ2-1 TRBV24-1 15 CATSDPQMGSAEQFF
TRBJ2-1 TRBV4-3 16 CASSRGRGGAYNEQFF
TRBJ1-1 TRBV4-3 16 CASSQDRTGFGFEAFF
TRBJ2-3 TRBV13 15 CASSGKAGVVYTQYF
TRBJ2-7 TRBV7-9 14 CASSPLMGLDEQYF
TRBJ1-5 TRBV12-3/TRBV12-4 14 CASRLGDSNQPQHF
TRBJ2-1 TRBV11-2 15 CASSFEPSSYNEQFF
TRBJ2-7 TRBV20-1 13 CSASELDSYEQYF
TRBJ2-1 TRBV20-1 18 CSARVPPQRRMVYNEQFF
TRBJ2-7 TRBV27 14 CASNPGRSSYEQYF
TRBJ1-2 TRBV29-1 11 CSESDNYGYTF
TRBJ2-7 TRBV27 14 CASKGEGASYEQYF
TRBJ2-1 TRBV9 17 CASSVDHSGSTYNEQFF
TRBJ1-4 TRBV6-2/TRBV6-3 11 CASSSGEKLFF
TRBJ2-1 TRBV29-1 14 CSPKGLGSYNEQFF